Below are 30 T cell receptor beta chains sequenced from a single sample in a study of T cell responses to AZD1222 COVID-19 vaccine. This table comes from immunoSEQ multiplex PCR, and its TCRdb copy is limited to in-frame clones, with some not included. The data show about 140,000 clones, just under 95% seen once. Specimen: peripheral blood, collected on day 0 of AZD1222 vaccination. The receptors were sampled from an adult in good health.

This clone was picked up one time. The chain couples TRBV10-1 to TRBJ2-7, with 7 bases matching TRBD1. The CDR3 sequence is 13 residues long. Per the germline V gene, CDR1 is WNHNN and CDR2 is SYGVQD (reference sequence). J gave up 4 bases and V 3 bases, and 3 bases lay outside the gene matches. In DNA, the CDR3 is TGCGCCAGCAGTGATACAGGGGAATACGAGCAGTACTTC. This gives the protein CASSDTGEYEQYF.

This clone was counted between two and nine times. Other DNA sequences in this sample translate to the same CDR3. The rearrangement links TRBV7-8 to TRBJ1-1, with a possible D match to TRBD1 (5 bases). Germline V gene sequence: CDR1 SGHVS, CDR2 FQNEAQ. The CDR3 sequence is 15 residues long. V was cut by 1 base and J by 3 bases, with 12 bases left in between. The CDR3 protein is CASSLVGGADTEAFF. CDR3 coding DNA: TGTGCCAGCAGCTTAGTGGGGGGAGCGGACACTGAAGCTTTCTTT.

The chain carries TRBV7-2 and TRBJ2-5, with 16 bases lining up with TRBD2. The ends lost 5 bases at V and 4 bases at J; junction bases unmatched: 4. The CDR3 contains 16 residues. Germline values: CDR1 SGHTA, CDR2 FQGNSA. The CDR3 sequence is CASSLGTSGRGETQYF. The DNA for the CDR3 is TGTGCCAGCAGCCTGGGGACTAGCGGGAGGGGAGAGACCCAGTACTTC. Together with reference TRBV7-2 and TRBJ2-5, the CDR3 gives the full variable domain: GAGVSQSPSNKVTEKGKDVELRCDPISGHTALYWYRQSLGQGLEFLIYFQGNSAPDKSGLPSDRFSAERTGGSVSTLTIQRTQQEDSAVYLCASSLGTSGRGETQYFGPGTRLLVL.

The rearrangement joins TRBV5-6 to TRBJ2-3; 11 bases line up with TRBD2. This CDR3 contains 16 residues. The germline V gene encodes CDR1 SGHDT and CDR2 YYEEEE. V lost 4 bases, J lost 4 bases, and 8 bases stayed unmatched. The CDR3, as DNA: TGTGCCAGCAGCAGATTAGCGGGGGGGCTTCCAGATACGCAGTATTTT. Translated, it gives CASSRLAGGLPDTQYF. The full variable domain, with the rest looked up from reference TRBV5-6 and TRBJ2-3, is DAGVTQSPTHLIKTRGQQVTLRCSPKSGHDTVSWYQQALGQGPQFIFQYYEEEERQRGNFPDRFSGHQFPNYSSELNVNALLLGDSALYLCASSRLAGGLPDTQYFGPGTRLTVL.

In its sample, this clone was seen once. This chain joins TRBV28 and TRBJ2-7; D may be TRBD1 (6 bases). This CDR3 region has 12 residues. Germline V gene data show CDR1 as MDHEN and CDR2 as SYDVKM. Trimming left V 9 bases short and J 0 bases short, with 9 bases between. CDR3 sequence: CASRDTSYEQYF. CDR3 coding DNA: TGTGCCAGTCGGGACACCTCCTACGAGCAGTACTTC.

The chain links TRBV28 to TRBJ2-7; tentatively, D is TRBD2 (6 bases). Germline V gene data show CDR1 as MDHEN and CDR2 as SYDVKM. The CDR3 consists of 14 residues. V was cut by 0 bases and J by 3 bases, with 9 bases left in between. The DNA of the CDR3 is TGTGCCAGCAGTTTATGGGGGGGTAGCTACGAGCAGTACTTC. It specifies CASSLWGGSYEQYF.

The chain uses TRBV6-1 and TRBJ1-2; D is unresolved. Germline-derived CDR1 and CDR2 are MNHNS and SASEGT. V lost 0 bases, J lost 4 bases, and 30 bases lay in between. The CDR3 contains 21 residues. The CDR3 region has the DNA TGTGCCAGCAGTGAAGCGAGCAAAGTAGTCGTGCTGGGGAAAGCGGTCTATGGCTACACCTTC. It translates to CASSEASKVVVLGKAVYGYTF.

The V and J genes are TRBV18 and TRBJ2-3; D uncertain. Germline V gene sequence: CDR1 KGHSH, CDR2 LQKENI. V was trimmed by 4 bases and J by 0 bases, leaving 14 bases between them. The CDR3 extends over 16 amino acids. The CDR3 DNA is TGTGCCAGCTCACTTTCAAGCGTCGCTAGCACAGATACGCAGTATTTT. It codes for CASSLSSVASTDTQYF.

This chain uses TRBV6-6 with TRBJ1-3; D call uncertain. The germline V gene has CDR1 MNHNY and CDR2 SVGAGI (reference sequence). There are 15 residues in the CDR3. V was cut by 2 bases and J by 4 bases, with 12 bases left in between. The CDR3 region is CASSYEAARGNTIYF. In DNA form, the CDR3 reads TGTGCCAGCAGTTACGAGGCAGCTCGCGGAAACACCATATATTTT.

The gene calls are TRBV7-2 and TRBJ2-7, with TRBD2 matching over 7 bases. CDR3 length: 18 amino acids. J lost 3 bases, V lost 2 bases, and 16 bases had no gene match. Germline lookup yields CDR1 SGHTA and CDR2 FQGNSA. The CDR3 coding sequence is TGTGCCAGCAGCTTAAGGGTGGGGGGGTTCGGTTTATTCTACGAGCAGTACTTC. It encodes CASSLRVGGFGLFYEQYF. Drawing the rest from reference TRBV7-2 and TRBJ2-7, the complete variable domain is GAGVSQSPSNKVTEKGKDVELRCDPISGHTALYWYRQSLGQGLEFLIYFQGNSAPDKSGLPSDRFSAERTGGSVSTLTIQRTQQEDSAVYLCASSLRVGGFGLFYEQYFGPGTRLTVT.

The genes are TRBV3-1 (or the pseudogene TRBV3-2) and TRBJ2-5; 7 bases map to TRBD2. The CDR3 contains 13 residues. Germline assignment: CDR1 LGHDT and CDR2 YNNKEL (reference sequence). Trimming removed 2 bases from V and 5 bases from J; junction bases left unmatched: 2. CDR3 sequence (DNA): TGTGCCAGCAGCCAAACTAGCGCGGAGACCCAGTACTTC. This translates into CASSQTSAETQYF.

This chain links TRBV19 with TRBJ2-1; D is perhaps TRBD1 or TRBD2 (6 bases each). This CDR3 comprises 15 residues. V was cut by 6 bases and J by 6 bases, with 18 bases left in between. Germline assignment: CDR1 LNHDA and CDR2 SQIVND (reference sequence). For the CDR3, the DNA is TGTGCCAGTAGCCTGGCCGGGGGCACATCCAATGAGCAGTTCTTC. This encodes CASSLAGGTSNEQFF.

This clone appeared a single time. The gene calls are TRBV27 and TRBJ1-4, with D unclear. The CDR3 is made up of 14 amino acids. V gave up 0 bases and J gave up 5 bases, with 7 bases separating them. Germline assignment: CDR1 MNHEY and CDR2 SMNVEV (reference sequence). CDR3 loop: CASSLSYLNEKLFF. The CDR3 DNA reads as TGTGCCAGCAGTTTATCCTACCTAAATGAAAAACTGTTTTTT.

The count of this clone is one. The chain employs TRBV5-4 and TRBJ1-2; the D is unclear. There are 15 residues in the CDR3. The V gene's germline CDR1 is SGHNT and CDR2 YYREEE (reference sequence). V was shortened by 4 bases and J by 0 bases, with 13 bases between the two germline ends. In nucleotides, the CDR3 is TGTGCCAGCAGCACCCCCAGCGTAGCTAACTATGGCTACACCTTC. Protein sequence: CASSTPSVANYGYTF.

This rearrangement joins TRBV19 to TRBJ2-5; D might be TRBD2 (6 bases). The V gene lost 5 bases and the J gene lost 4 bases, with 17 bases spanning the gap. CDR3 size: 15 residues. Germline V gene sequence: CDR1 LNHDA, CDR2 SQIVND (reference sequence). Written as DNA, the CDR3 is TGTGCCAGTAGTTTTGGTCTAGCGTCTCCAGAGACCCAGTACTTC. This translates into CASSFGLASPETQYF.

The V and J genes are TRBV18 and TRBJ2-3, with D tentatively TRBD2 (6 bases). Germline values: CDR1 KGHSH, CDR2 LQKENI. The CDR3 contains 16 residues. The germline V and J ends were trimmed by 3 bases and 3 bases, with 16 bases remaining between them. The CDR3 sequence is CASSPLGLAQTDTQYF. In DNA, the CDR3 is TGTGCCAGCTCACCTCTGGGGCTAGCGCAAACAGATACGCAGTATTTT.

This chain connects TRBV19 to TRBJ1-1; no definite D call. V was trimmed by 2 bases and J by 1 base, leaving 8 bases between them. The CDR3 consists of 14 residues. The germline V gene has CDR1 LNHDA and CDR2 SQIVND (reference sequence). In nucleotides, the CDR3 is TGTGCCAGTAGTATATCAGCTTGGAACACTGAAGCTTTCTTT. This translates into CASSISAWNTEAFF.

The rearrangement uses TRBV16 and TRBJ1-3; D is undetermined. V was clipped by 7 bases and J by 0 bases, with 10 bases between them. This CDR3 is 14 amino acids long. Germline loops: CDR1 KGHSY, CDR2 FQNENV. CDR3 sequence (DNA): TGTGCCAGCATCCCAGGTGCCTCTGGAAACACCATATATTTT. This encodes CASIPGASGNTIYF.

The CDR3, as DNA: TGTGCCAGCAGTTACAGGGGGGTGAACACTGAAGCTTTCTTT. Residues: CASSYRGVNTEAFF. The chain carries TRBV6-2 or TRBV6-3 and TRBJ1-1, with TRBD1 as a possible D gene (6 bases). This CDR3 contains 14 residues. V lost 2 bases and J lost 0, with 7 bases in between. Germline CDR1 reads MNHEY; CDR2 reads SVGEGT.

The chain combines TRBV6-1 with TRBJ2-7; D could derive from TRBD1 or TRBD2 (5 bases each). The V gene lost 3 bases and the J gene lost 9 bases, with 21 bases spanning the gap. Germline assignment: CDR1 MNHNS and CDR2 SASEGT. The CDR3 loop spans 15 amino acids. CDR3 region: CASSEGTSRLEWQYF. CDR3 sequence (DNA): TGTGCCAGCAGTGAGGGGACCTCTCGGTTGGAGTGGCAGTACTTC.

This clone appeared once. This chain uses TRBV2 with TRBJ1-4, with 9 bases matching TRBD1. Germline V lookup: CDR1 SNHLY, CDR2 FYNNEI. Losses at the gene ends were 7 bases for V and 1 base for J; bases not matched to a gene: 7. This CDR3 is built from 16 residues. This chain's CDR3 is CASKSDRGVTNEKLFF. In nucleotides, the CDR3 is TGTGCCAGCAAGTCGGACAGGGGAGTAACTAATGAAAAACTGTTTTTT.

DNA for the CDR3: TGTGCCAGCTCACCCAGGACAGGGGAAAACTATGGCTACACCTTC. Its translation is CASSPRTGENYGYTF. V is TRBV18 and J is TRBJ1-2; 9 bases are shared with TRBD1. The germline V gene encodes CDR1 KGHSH and CDR2 LQKENI. This CDR3 is built from 15 residues. The V segment lost 3 bases and the J segment 2 bases; nucleotides outside the gene matches: 4.

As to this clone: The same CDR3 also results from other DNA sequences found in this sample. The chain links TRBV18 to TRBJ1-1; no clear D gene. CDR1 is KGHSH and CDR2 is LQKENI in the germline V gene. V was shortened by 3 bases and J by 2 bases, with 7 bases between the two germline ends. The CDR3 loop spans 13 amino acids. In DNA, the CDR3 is TGTGCCAGCTCACCCAGGCGCAACACTGAAGCTTTCTTT. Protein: CASSPRRNTEAFF.

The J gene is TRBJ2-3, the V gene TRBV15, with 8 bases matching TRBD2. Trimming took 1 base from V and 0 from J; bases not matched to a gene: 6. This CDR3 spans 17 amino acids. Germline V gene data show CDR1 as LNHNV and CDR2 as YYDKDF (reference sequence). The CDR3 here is CATSRGGSGTSTDTQYF. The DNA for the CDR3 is TGTGCCACCAGCAGAGGTGGTAGCGGGACTAGCACAGATACGCAGTATTTT. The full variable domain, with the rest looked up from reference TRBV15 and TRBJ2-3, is DAMVIQNPRYQVTQFGKPVTLSCSQTLNHNVMYWYQQKSSQAPKLLFHYYDKDFNNEADTPDNFQSRRPNTSFCFLDIRSPGLGDTAMYLCATSRGGSGTSTDTQYFGPGTRLTVL.

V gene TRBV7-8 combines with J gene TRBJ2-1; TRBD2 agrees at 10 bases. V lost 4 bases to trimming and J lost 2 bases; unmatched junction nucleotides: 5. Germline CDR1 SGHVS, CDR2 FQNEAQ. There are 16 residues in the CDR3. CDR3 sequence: CASSSVGTSAYNEQFF. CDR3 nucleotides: TGTGCCAGCAGCTCTGTAGGGACTAGCGCCTACAATGAGCAGTTCTTC.

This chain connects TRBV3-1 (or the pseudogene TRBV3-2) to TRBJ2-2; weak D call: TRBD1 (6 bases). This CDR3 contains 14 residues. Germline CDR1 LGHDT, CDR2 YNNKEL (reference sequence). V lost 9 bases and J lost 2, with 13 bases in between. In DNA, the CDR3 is TGTGCCAGTAGATGGGACACAAACACCGGGGAGCTGTTTTTT. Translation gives CASRWDTNTGELFF.

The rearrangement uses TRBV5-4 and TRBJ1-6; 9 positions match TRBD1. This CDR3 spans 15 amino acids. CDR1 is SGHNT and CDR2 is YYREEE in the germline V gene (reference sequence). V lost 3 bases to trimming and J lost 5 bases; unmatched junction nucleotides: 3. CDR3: CASSSGDRDNSPLHF. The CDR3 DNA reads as TGTGCCAGCAGCTCCGGGGACAGGGATAATTCACCCCTCCACTTT. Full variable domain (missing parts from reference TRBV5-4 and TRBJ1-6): ETGVTQSPTHLIKTRGQQVTLRCSSQSGHNTVSWYQQALGQGPQFIFQYYREEENGRGNFPPRFSGLQFPNYSSELNVNALELDDSALYLCASSSGDRDNSPLHFGNGTRLTVT.

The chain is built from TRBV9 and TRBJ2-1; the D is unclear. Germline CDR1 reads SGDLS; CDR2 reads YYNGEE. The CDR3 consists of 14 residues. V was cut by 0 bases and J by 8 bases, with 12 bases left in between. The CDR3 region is CASSVDPRADEQFF. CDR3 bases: TGTGCCAGCAGCGTAGACCCCCGGGCGGATGAGCAGTTCTTC.

The CDR3 DNA is TGCGCCAGCAGTGAGCCGCTACAGGGGGCTAATGAAAAACTGTTTTTT. Protein: CASSEPLQGANEKLFF. J is TRBJ1-4 and V is TRBV10-2; 8 bases are a match to TRBD1. This CDR3 is built from 16 residues. Trimming took 2 bases from V and 3 from J; bases not matched to a gene: 5. Germline CDR1 and CDR2: WSHSY and SAAADI.

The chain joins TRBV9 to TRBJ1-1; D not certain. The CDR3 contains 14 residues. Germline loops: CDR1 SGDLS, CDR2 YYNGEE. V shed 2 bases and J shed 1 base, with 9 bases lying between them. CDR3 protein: CASSVSSQNTEAFF. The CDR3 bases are TGTGCCAGCAGCGTCAGCTCCCAGAACACTGAAGCTTTCTTT.